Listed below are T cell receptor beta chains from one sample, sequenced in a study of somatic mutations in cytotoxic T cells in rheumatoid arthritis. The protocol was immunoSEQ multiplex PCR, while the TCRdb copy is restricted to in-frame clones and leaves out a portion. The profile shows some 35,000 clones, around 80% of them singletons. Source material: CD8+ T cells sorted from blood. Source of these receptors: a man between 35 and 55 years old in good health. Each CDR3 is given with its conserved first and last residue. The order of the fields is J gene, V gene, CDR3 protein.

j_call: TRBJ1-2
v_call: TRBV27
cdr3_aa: CASSSPGTGFYGYTF

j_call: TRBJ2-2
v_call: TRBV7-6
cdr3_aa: CASSLAGLNTGELFF

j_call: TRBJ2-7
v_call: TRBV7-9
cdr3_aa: CASSLTEYEQYF

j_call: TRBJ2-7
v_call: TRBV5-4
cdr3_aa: CASSLASGSYEQYF

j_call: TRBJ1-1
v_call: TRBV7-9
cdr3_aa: CASSPRTVTEAFF

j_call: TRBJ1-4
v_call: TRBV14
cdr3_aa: CASSQGGVTNEKLFF

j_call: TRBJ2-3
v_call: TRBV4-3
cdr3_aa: CASSQDPAGGAQYF

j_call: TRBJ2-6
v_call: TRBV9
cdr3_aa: CASSVDRGTGANVLTF

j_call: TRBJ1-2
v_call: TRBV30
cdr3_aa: CAWSVGTNYGYTF

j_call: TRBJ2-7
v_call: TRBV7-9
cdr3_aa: CASSPSGVYSYEQYF

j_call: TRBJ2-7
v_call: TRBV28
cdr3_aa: CPSTAGPFVHEQYF

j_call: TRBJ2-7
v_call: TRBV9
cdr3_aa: CASSVGAVNYEQYF

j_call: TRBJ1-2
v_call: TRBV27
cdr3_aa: CASSSGGGDGYTF

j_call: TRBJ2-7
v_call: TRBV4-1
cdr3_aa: CASSQLPGGAYEQYF

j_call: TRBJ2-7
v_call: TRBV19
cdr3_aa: CASSPAGGFHEQYF

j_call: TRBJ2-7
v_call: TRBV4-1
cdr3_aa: CASSQVEGPTYEQYF

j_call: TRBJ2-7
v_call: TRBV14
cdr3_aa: CASSHLAGGPGEQYF

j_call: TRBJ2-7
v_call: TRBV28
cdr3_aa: CASSFSDSRTTYEQYF

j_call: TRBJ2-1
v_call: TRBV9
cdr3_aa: CASSGAGSNYNEQFF

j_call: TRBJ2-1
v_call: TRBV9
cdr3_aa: CASSVSVYEQFF

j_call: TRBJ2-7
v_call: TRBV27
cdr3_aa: CASSPQRRETYEQYF

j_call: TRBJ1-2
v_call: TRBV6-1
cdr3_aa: CASRPRTLYGYTF

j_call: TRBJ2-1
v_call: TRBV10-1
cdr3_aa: CASSTIRDRGVGEQFF

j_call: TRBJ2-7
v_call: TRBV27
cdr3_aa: CASSPPGLKYEQYF

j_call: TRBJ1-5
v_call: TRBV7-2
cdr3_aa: CASSLGGQGEGQPQHF

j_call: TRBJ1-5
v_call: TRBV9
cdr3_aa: CASSGTGATNQPQHF

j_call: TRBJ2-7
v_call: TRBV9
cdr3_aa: CASGGRSYEQYF

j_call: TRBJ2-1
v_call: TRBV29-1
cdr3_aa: CSVPPDRHNEQFF

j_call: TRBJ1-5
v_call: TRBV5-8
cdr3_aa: CASSLLGGSLNQPQHF

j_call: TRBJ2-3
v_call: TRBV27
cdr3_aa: CASRPPDRGLPDTQYF

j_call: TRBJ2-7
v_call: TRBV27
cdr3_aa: CASNPGNPSWLEQYF

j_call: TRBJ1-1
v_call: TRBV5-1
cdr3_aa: CASSLMGWGTGGVGTEAFF

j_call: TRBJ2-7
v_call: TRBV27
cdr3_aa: CASSLDGKNYEQYF

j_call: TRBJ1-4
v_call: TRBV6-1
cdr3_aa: CASSGGQLNEKLFF

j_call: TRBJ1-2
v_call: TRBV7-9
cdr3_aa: CASSFPLAGLHGYTF

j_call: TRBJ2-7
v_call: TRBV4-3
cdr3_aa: CASSHSSGNYEQYF

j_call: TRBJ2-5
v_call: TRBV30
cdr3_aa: CAWRGKLAGGLETQYF

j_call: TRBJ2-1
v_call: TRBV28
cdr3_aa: CASSLAGGSYNEQFF

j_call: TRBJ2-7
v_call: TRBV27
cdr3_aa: CASSLLPGQGNVGEQYF

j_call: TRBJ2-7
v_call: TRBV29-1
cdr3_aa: CSVEDGTSGRDYEQYF

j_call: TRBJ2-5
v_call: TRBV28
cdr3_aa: CASSQGGTEETQYF

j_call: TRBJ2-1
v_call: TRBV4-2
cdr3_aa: CASSSGFLGNEQFF

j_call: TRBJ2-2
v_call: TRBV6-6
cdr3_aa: CASTVEGWTGELFF

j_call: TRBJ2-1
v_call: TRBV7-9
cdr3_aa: CASSLPPTGIQSYNEQFF

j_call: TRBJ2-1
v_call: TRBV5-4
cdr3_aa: CASSQDERDRGFGYNEQFF

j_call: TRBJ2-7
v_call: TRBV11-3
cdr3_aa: CASSSPGLYEQYF

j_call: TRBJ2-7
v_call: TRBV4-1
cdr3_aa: CASSQDLRGVPYEQYF

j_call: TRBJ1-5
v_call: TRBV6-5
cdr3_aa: CASSYSSYQPQHF

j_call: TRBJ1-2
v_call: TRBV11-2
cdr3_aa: CASSVQGAMSYGYTF

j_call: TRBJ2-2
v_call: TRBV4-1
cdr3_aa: CASRWTSENTGELFF

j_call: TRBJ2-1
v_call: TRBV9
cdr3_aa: CASSVGGGNEQFF

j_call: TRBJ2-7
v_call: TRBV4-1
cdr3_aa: CASSHGTGTGGYEQYF

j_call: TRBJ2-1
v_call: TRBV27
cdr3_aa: CASSSGLAGEYNEQFF

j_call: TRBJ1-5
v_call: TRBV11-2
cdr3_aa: CASSRGDIHSNQPQHF